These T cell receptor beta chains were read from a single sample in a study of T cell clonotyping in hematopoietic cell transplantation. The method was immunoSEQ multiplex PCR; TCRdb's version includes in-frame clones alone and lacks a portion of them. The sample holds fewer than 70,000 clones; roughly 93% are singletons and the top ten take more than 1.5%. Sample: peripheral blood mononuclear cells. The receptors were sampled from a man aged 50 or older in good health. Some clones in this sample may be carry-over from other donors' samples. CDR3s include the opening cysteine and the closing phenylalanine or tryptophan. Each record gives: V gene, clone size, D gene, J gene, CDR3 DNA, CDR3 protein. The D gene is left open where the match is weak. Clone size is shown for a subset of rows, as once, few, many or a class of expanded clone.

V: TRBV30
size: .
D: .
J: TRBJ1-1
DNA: TGTGCCTGGAGAGGCGGCCTGAACACTGAAGCTTTCTTT
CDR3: CAWRGGLNTEAFF

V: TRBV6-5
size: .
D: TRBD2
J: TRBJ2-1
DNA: TGTGCCAGCAGCCCGTTCGGGGGGTATCCGTTCTTC
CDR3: CASSPFGGYPFF

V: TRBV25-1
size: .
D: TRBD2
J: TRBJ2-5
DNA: TGTGCCAGCAGTGAATCTCGGGGGGAAGGACAAGAAACCCAGTACTTC
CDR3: CASSESRGEGQETQYF

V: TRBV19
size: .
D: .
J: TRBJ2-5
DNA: TGTGCCAGTAGTGTCCGTAGGACAGATCAAGAGACCCAGTACTTC
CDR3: CASSVRRTDQETQYF

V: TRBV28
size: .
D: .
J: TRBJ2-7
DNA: TGTGCCAGCAAGACCACTTACGAGCAGTACTTC
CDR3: CASKTTYEQYF

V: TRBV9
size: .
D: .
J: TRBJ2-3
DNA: TGTGCCAGCAGTCCCGGGACCTCTGACGGGACAGATACGCAGTATTTT
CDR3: CASSPGTSDGTDTQYF

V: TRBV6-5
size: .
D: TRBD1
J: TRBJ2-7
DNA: TGTGCCAGCAGTTCCGGGACAGGGGGCATCTCCTACGAGCAGTACTTC
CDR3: CASSSGTGGISYEQYF

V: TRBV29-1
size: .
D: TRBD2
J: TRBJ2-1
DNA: TGCAGCGCCCGACGGGGGGGCCAAGACAATGAGCAGTTCTTC
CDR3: CSARRGGQDNEQFF

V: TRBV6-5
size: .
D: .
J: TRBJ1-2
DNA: TGTGCCAGCAGTTACTCGACAGGACGAGCGGGGGATGGCTACACCTTC
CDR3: CASSYSTGRAGDGYTF

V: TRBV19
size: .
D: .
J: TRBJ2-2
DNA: TGTGCCAGTAGTGTCCAGGGATGGGGCACCGGGGAGCTGTTTTTT
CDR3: CASSVQGWGTGELFF

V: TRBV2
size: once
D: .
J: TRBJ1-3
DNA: TGTGCCAGCAGACTTGATTTAGCTGGAAACACCATATATTTT
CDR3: CASRLDLAGNTIYF

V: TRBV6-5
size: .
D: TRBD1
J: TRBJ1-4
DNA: TGTGCCAGCAGTTACTCGACAGGGTCTACTAATGAAAAACTGTTTTTT
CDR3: CASSYSTGSTNEKLFF

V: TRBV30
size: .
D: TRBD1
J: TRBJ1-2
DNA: TGTGCCTGGAGATGGCAGGGGGCGATCGTCGGCAAAGGCTACACCTTC
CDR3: CAWRWQGAIVGKGYTF

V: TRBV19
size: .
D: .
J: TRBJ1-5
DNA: TGTGCCAGTAGTGAGGGACTTGGCAATCAGCCCCAGCATTTT
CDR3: CASSEGLGNQPQHF

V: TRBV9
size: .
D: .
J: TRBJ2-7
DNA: TGTGCCAGCAGCGCCGACGAGCAGTACTTC
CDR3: CASSADEQYF

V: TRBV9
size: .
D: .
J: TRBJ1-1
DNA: TGTGCCAGCAGCGTACGAGACGAGACTGAAGCTTTCTTT
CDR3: CASSVRDETEAFF

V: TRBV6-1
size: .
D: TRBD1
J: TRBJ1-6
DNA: TGTGCCAGCAGTGAAATGGAGGGGGCTAATTCACCCCTCCACTTT
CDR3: CASSEMEGANSPLHF

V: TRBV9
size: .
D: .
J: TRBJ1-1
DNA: TGTGCCAGCAGCGTTGGACGGTTTGGTTTCACTGAAGCTTTCTTT
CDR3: CASSVGRFGFTEAFF

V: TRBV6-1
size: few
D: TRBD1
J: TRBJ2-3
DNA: TGTGCCAGCAGTGAGGGACAGTGGACAGATACGCAGTATTTT
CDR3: CASSEGQWTDTQYF

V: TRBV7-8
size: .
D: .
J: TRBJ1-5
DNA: TGTGCCAGCAGCTTAGAACAGGGAAGCAATCAGCCCCAGCATTTT
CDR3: CASSLEQGSNQPQHF

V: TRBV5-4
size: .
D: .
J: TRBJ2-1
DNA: TGTGCCAGCAGCTTGATGAGGAGTCCCTACAATGAGCAGTTCTTC
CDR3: CASSLMRSPYNEQFF

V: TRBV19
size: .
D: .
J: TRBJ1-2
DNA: TGTGCCAGTAGTATAGAGAAAAGTGGAACGGTCTTTTCTAACTATGGCTACACCTTC
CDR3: CASSIEKSGTVFSNYGYTF

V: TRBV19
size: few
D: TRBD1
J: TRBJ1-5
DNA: TGTGCCAGTACGGGACAGGGGAGAGATCAGCCCCAGCATTTT
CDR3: CASTGQGRDQPQHF

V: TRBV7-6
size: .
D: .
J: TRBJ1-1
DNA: TGTGCCAGCAGCCTGGGAGTGGGCACTGAAGCTTTCTTT
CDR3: CASSLGVGTEAFF